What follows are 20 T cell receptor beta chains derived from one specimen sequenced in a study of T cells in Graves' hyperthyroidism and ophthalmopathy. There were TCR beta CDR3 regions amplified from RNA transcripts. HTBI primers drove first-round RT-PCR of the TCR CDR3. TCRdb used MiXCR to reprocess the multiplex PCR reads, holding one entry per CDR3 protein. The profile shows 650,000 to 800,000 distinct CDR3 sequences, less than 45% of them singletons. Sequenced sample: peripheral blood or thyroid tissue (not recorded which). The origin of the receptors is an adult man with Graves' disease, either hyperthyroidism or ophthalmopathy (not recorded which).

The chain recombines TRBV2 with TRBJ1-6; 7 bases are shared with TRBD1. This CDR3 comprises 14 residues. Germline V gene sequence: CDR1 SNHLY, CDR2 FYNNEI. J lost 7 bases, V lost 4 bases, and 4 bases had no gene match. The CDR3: CASSGRQGNSPLHF. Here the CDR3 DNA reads TGTGCCAGCAGTGGGAGACAGGGAAATTCACCCCTCCACTTT.

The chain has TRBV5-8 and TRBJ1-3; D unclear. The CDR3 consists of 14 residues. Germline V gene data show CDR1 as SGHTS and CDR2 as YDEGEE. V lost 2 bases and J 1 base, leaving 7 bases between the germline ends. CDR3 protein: CASSFSLSGNTIYF. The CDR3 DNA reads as TGTGCCAGCAGCTTCAGCTTATCTGGAAACACCATATATTTT.

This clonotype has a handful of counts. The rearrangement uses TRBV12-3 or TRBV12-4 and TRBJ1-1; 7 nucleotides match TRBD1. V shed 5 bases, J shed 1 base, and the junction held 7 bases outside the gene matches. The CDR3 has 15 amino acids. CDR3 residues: CASSDRTGQNTEAFF. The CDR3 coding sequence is TGTGCCAGCAGTGATAGGACAGGTCAGAACACTGAAGCTTTCTTT.

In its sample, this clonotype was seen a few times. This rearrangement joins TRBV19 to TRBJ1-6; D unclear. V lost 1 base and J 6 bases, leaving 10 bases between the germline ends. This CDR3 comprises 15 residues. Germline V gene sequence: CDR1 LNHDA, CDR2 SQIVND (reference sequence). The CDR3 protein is CASSIGAAGNSPLHF. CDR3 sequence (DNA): TGTGCCAGTAGTATAGGGGCCGCCGGTAATTCACCCCTCCACTTT. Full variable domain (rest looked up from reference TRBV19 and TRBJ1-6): DGGITQSPKYLFRKEGQNVTLSCEQNLNHDAMYWYRQDPGQGLRLIYYSQIVNDFQKGDIAEGYSVSREKKESFPLTVTSAQKNPTAFYLCASSIGAAGNSPLHFGNGTRLTVT.

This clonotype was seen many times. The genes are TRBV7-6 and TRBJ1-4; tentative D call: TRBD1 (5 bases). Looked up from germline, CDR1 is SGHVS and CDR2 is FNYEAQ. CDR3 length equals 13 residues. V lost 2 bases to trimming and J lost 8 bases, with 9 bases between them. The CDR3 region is CASSLSRAEKLFF. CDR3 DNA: TGTGCCAGCAGCTTAAGCAGGGCCGAAAAACTGTTTTTT.

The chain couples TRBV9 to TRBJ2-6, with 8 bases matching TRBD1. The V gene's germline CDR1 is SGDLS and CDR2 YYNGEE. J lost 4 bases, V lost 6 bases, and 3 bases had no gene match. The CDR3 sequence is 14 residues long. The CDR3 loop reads CASNRDRGANVLTF. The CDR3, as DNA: TGTGCCAGCAACCGGGACAGGGGGGCCAACGTCCTGACTTTC.

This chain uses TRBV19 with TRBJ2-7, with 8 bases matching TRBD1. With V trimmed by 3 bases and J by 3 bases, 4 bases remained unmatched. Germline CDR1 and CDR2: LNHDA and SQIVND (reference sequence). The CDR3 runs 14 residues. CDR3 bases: TGTGCCAGTAGTATTGGACAGGGACGCTACGAGCAGTACTTC. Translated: CASSIGQGRYEQYF. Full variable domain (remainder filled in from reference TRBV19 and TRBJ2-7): DGGITQSPKYLFRKEGQNVTLSCEQNLNHDAMYWYRQDPGQGLRLIYYSQIVNDFQKGDIAEGYSVSREKKESFPLTVTSAQKNPTAFYLCASSIGQGRYEQYFGPGTRLTVT.

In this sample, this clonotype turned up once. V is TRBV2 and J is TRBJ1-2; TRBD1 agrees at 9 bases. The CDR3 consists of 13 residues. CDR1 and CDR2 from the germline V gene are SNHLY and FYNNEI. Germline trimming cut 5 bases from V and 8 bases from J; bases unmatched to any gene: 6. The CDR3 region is CASSRTGQGGYTF. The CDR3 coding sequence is TGTGCCAGCAGTAGAACGGGACAGGGCGGCTACACCTTC.

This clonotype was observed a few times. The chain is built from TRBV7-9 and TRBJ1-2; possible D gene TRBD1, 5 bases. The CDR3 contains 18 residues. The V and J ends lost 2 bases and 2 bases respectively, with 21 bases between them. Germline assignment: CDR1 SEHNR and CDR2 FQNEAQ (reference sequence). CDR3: CASSLPQGLPNENYGYTF. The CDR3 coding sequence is TGTGCCAGCAGCTTACCTCAGGGCCTCCCTAACGAGAACTATGGCTACACCTTC. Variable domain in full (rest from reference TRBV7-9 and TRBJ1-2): DTGVSQNPRHKITKRGQNVTFRCDPISEHNRLYWYRQTLGQGPEFLTYFQNEAQLEKSRLLSDRFSAERPKGSFSTLEIQRTEQGDSAMYLCASSLPQGLPNENYGYTFGSGTRLTVV.

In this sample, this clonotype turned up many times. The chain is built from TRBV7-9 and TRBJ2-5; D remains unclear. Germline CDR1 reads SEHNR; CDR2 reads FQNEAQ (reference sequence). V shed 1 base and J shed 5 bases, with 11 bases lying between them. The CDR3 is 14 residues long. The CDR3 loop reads CASSLEAHRETQYF. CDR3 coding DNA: TGTGCCAGCAGCTTAGAGGCACATCGGGAGACCCAGTACTTC.

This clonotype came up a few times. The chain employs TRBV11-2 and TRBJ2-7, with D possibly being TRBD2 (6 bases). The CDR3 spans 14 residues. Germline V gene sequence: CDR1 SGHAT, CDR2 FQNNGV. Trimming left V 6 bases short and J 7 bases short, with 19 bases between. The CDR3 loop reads CASSPAAGTWEQYF. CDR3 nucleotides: TGTGCCAGCAGTCCCGCTGCGGGGACCTGGGAGCAGTACTTC.

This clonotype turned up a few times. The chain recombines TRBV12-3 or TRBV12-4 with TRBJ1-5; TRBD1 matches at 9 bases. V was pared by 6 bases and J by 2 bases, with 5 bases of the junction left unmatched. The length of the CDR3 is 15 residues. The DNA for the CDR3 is TGTGCCAGCAGAATGACAGGGGGAGGCAATCAGCCCCAGCATTTT. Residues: CASRMTGGGNQPQHF.

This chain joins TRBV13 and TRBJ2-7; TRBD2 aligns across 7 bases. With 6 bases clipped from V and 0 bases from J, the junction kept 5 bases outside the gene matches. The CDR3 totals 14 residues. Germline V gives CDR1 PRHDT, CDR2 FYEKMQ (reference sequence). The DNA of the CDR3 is TGTGCCAGCAGTAATAGCGGGTTCTCCTACGAGCAGTACTTC. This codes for CASSNSGFSYEQYF.

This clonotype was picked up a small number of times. The CDR3 sequence: CASSQGGYEKLFF. The CDR3 DNA sequence: TGTGCCAGCAGCCAAGGAGGGTACGAAAAACTGTTTTTT. The J gene is TRBJ1-4, the V gene TRBV14, with D unclear. Per the germline V gene, CDR1 is SGHDN and CDR2 is FVKESK. This CDR3 spans 13 amino acids. The V end lost 1 base, the J end lost 8 bases, and 8 bases lay between the germline ends. Based on the CDR3 plus reference TRBV14 and TRBJ1-4, the full variable domain is EAGVTQFPSHSVIEKGQTVTLRCDPISGHDNLYWYRRVMGKEIKFLLHFVKESKQDESGMPNNRFLAERTGGTYSTLKVQPAELEDSGVYFCASSQGGYEKLFFGSGTQLSVL.

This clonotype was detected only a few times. The CDR3 loop is CASSYADRRGGYTF. The CDR3 bases are TGTGCCAGCAGTTACGCAGACAGGCGAGGTGGCTACACCTTC. The chain combines TRBV6-5 with TRBJ1-2; maybe TRBD1 (6 bases). V dropped 2 bases and J dropped 7 bases, with 14 bases sitting between them. CDR3 size: 14 residues. Germline loops: CDR1 MNHEY, CDR2 SVGAGI.

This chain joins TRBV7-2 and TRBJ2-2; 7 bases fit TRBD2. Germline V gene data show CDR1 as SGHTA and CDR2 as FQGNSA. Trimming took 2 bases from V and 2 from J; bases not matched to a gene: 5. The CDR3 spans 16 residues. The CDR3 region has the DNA TGTGCCAGCAGCTTATCGGGGGGATTTAACACCGGGGAGCTGTTTTTT. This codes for CASSLSGGFNTGELFF.

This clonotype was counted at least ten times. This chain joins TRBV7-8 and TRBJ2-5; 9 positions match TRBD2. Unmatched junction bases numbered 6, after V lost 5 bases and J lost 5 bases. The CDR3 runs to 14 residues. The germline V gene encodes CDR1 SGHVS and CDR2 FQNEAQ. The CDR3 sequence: CASSIGTSRETQYF. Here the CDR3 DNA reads TGTGCCAGCAGCATCGGGACTAGCAGGGAGACCCAGTACTTC. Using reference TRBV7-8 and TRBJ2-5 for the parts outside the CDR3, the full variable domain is GAGVSQSPRYKVAKRGQDVALRCDPISGHVSLFWYQQALGQGPEFLTYFQNEAQLDKSGLPSDRFFAERPEGSVSTLKIQRTQQEDSAVYLCASSIGTSRETQYFGPGTRLLVL.

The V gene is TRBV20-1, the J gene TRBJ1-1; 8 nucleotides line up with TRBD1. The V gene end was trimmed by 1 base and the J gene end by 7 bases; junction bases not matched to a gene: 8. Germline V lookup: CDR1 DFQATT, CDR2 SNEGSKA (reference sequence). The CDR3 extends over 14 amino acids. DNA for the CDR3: TGCAGTGCTAGAGGTCTACAGGGGGAGATTGAAGCTTTCTTT. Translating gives CSARGLQGEIEAFF.

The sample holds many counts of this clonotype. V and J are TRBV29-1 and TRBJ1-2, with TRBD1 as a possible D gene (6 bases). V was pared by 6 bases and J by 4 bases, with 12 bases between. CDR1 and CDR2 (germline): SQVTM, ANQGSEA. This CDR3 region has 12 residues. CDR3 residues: CSVPGQPYGYTF. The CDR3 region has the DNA TGCAGCGTACCCGGACAGCCCTATGGCTACACCTTC. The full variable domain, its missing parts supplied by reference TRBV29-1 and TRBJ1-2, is SAVISQKPSRDICQRGTSLTIQCQVDSQVTMMFWYRQQPGQSLTLIATANQGSEATYESGFVIDKFPISRPNLTFSTLTVSNMSPEDSSIYLCSVPGQPYGYTFGSGTRLTVV.

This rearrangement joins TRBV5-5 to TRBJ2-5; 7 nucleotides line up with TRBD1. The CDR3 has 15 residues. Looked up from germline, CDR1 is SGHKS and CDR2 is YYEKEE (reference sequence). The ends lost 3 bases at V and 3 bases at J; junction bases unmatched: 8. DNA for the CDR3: TGTGCCAGCAGCTCACCGGGACAGAACAAAGAGACCCAGTACTTC. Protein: CASSSPGQNKETQYF.